This TCR beta chain came from a study of blood T cell repertoires in COVID-19. Study-level information: There were acute and convalescent COVID-19 samples, and they came from the United States, Italy and Spain. T cells, B-cell-depleted T cells, or PBMCs supplied cDNA or gDNA.

V dropped 4 bases and J dropped 3; count of bases not matched to a gene: 4. Germline CDR1 SGHTA, CDR2 FQGNSA. CDR3 size: 14 residues. Original methodology: How many nucleated cells were present was estimated from reference gene primer amplification. Repertoires were generated with immunoSEQ multiplex PCR, while TCRdb's copy carries only in-frame clones and drops some. Clonal size and the V and J genes are those of that table, whereas D and trimming came from the DNA. The data show about 230,000 clones, 81% seen once. This clone was counted between two and nine times. Input material: peripheral blood. V is TRBV7-2 and J is TRBJ2-7; 9 bases agree with TRBD1. This sequence originates from a woman of 80 years or more with acute or convalescent COVID-19. CDR3 in DNA: TGTGCCAGCAGCTCTGAGGGACAGGGCTACGAGCAGTACTTC. This encodes CASSSEGQGYEQYF. Filled out from reference TRBV7-2 and TRBJ2-7, the complete variable domain reads GAGVSQSPSNKVTEKGKDVELRCDPISGHTALYWYRQSLGQGLEFLIYFQGNSAPDKSGLPSDRFSAERTGGSVSTLTIQRTQQEDSAVYLCASSSEGQGYEQYFGPGTRLTVT.